A selection of T cell receptor beta chains follows, all from one sample in a study of T cell responses to AZD1222 COVID-19 vaccine. The data were produced by immunoSEQ multiplex PCR, yet TCRdb's version contains in-frame clones alone and is incomplete. Here the sample spans 150,000 or so clones, around four fifths being singletons. The sample in question was peripheral blood, obtained on day 0 of MenACWY control vaccination. These receptors all come from an adult in good health. The CDR3 runs from the conserved cysteine through the conserved F or W. The D gene is left open where the match is weak. Not every row has a clone size; where given, it reads once, few, many or a size class.

clone_size,d_call,v_call,j_call,cdr3_aa,cdr3_nt
-,TRBD1,TRBV15,TRBJ2-3,CATSKNPGQSTDTQYF,TGTGCCACCAGCAAAAATCCGGGACAGAGCACAGATACGCAGTATTTT
once,-,TRBV3-1/TRBV3-2,TRBJ2-7,CASSQDREIGEQYF,TGTGCCAGCAGCCAAGATCGGGAAATTGGAGAGCAGTACTTC
-,-,TRBV3-1/TRBV3-2,TRBJ2-1,CASSQDALALSSYNEQFF,TGTGCCAGCAGCCAAGATGCCCTGGCACTTAGCTCCTACAATGAGCAGTTCTTC
-,-,TRBV7-3,TRBJ1-1,CASSLLPTGETEAFF,TGTGCCAGCAGTCTCCTTCCCACGGGGGAAACTGAAGCTTTCTTT
-,TRBD2,TRBV19,TRBJ2-1,CASSLLGLAGGQSRNEQFF,TGTGCCAGTAGCCTTCTCGGACTAGCGGGGGGGCAGAGCAGAAATGAGCAGTTCTTC
few,TRBD1,TRBV5-1,TRBJ1-1,CASSRGQGAGIMNTEAFF,TGCGCCAGCAGCCGAGGACAGGGGGCAGGAATAATGAACACTGAAGCTTTCTTT
-,-,TRBV5-6,TRBJ2-3,CASSVGDLSTDTQYF,TGTGCCAGCAGCGTAGGGGACTTAAGCACAGATACGCAGTATTTT
-,-,TRBV6-2/TRBV6-3,TRBJ1-5,CASSYGGVSRPQHF,TGTGCCAGCAGTTACGGAGGGGTGAGTCGGCCCCAGCATTTT
-,-,TRBV5-1,TRBJ1-2,CASSLKGAYGYTF,TGCGCCAGCAGCTTGAAGGGTGCCTATGGCTACACCTTC
-,TRBD1,TRBV19,TRBJ1-2,CASKFRTGGGYTF,TGTGCCAGTAAATTTCGGACAGGGGGAGGCTACACCTTC
-,-,TRBV2,TRBJ2-7,CASSEGRGGAYEQYF,TGTGCCAGCAGTGAAGGCAGGGGAGGCGCCTACGAGCAGTACTTC
-,TRBD1,TRBV28,TRBJ1-3,CASSSGQGVAGNTIYF,TGTGCCAGCAGTTCTGGGCAGGGGGTTGCTGGAAACACCATATATTTT
-,TRBD1,TRBV5-1,TRBJ1-1,CASSLGTGTGSNTEAFF,TGCGCCAGCAGCTTGGGCACCGGGACAGGGAGCAACACTGAAGCTTTCTTT
-,-,TRBV7-3,TRBJ2-7,CASSLSMGEQYF,TGTGCCAGCAGCCTCTCGATGGGAGAGCAGTACTTC
-,-,TRBV12-3/TRBV12-4,TRBJ2-1,CASSPSNEQFF,TGTGCCAGCAGTCCCAGCAATGAGCAGTTCTTC
-,-,TRBV24-1,TRBJ2-1,CATSTGASGFNEQFF,TGTGCCACCAGCACCGGGGCCTCGGGCTTTAATGAGCAGTTCTTC
-,-,TRBV18,TRBJ1-5,CASSLTAGGDSNQPQHF,TGTGCCAGCTCACTAACCGCCGGAGGAGACAGCAATCAGCCCCAGCATTTT
many,-,TRBV30,TRBJ1-5,CASNGGSLDQPQHF,TGTGCCTCAAACGGAGGGAGTTTGGATCAGCCCCAGCATTTT
-,TRBD2,TRBV6-5,TRBJ2-1,CASSYSPGRVEQFF,TGTGCCAGCAGTTACTCGCCAGGGAGGGTTGAGCAGTTCTTC
-,-,TRBV24-1,TRBJ1-2,CATSEPWSGFGYTF,TGTGCCACCAGTGAACCTTGGAGTGGGTTCGGCTACACCTTC
-,-,TRBV10-3,TRBJ1-2,CAISESNMVGRDGYTF,TGTGCCATCAGTGAGTCGAATATGGTAGGGCGGGATGGCTACACCTTC
-,TRBD1,TRBV7-9,TRBJ2-6,CASSFGRTGSSGANVLTF,TGTGCCAGCAGCTTTGGACGGACAGGCAGCTCTGGGGCCAACGTCCTGACTTTC
-,-,TRBV7-2,TRBJ1-3,CASSILLETIYF,TGTGCCAGCAGCATTCTACTGGAGACCATATATTTT
few,TRBD1,TRBV29-1,TRBJ2-5,CSVAAGGRETQYF,TGCAGCGTCGCCGCAGGGGGCAGGGAGACCCAGTACTTC
-,-,TRBV6-5,TRBJ2-6,CASARADSGANVLTF,TGTGCCAGCGCGCGGGCGGACTCTGGGGCCAACGTCCTGACTTTC
-,-,TRBV7-8,TRBJ1-5,CASSPPHSPNQPQHF,TGTGCCAGCAGCCCCCCGCACAGCCCCAATCAGCCCCAGCATTTT
-,TRBD1,TRBV27,TRBJ1-5,CASGQGQPQHF,TGTGCCAGCGGACAGGGGCAGCCCCAGCATTTT
-,-,TRBV27,TRBJ2-2,CASRRLVQDTGELFF,TGTGCCAGCAGAAGGTTGGTACAGGACACCGGGGAGCTGTTTTTT
-,-,TRBV6-5,TRBJ2-1,CASRRSGRSYNEQFF,TGTGCCAGCAGACGCTCGGGGCGTTCCTACAATGAGCAGTTCTTC
-,-,TRBV6-2/TRBV6-3,TRBJ1-5,CASSYSKGGVQPQHF,TGTGCCAGCAGTTACTCGAAAGGGGGTGTTCAGCCCCAGCATTTT
few,-,TRBV6-5,TRBJ1-2,CASSQRDAYGYTF,TGTGCCAGCAGTCAACGGGACGCTTATGGCTACACCTTC
once,-,TRBV15,TRBJ2-5,CATSSGRRLPYQETQYF,TGTGCCACCAGCAGTGGACGGAGACTTCCGTACCAAGAGACCCAGTACTTC
-,TRBD2,TRBV2,TRBJ2-7,CASSSSGSSYEQYF,TGTGCCAGCAGTTCTAGCGGGTCCTCCTACGAGCAGTACTTC
-,-,TRBV7-2,TRBJ2-3,CASSPRTWSDTQYF,TGTGCCAGCAGCCCCAGAACATGGTCAGATACGCAGTATTTT
-,-,TRBV6-1,TRBJ1-2,CASSETITHGYTF,TGTGCCAGCAGTGAAACGATCACCCATGGCTACACCTTC
-,-,TRBV3-1/TRBV3-2,TRBJ2-2,CASSQGGAKNTGELFF,TGTGCCAGCAGCCAAGGAGGGGCCAAGAACACCGGGGAGCTGTTTTTT
-,-,TRBV28,TRBJ1-2,CASSRGYGYTF,TGTGCCAGCAGTCGCGGCTATGGCTACACCTTC
-,TRBD2,TRBV5-1,TRBJ2-3,CASSSTSGGNTDTQYF,TGCGCCAGCAGTTCGACTAGCGGGGGCAACACAGATACGCAGTATTTT
-,-,TRBV6-6,TRBJ2-2,CASRGWSGELFF,TGTGCCAGCAGGGGTTGGTCCGGGGAGCTGTTTTTT
-,-,TRBV18,TRBJ1-1,CASSRSGQRIMAFF,TGTGCCAGCTCACGAAGCGGACAGAGGATCATGGCTTTCTTT
-,-,TRBV19,TRBJ1-6,CASSIVAGDNSPLHF,TGTGCCAGTAGTATAGTGGCCGGTGATAATTCACCCCTCCACTTT